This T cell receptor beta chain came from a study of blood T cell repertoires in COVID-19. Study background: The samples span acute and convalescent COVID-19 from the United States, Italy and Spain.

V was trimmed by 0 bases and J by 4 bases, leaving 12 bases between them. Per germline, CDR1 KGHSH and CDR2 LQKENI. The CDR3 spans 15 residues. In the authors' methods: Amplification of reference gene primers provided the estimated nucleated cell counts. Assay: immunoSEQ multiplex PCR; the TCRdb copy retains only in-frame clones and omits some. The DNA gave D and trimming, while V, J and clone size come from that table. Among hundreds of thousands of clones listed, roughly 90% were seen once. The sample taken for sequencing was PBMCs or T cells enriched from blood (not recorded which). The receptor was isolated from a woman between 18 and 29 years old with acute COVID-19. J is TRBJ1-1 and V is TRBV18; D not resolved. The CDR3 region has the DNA TGTGCCAGCTCACCACCGCCGCCGAGGGTCACTGAAGCTTTCTTT. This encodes CASSPPPPRVTEAFF.